One T cell receptor (beta chain) is described in this entry. The data derive from a study of blood T cell repertoires in COVID-19. Study summary: Specimens from acute and convalescent COVID-19 originated in the United States, Italy and Spain. The analysed material was cDNA or gDNA that came from T cells, B-cell-depleted T cells, or PBMCs.

Germline CDR1 is LNHDA and CDR2 is SQIVND (reference sequence). Trimming left V 1 base short and J 7 bases short, with 11 bases between. This CDR3 is built from 14 residues. Original data processing: Researchers report that nucleated cell counts were estimated from reference gene primer amplification. The assay was immunoSEQ multiplex PCR, and TCRdb's table has in-frame clones only and misses some. V and J calls and clone size are given by that table; D and trimming were obtained from the DNA. Of around 130,000 clones listed, around 78% were seen once; the top ten hold 11%. The chain combines TRBV19 with TRBJ1-5, with D perhaps TRBD1 (5 bases). Sequenced sample: peripheral blood. The clonotype originates from a human donor in a cohort sampled during active COVID-19. The CDR3 DNA sequence: TGTGCCAGTAGTATAGGGGCGGGACGGCAGCCCCAGCATTTT. This translates into CASSIGAGRQPQHF. Full variable domain (outside the CDR3, taken from reference TRBV19 and TRBJ1-5): DGGITQSPKYLFRKEGQNVTLSCEQNLNHDAMYWYRQDPGQGLRLIYYSQIVNDFQKGDIAEGYSVSREKKESFPLTVTSAQKNPTAFYLCASSIGAGRQPQHFGDGTRLSIL.